Sequencing of this TCR beta chain was carried out in a study of post-analysis software for immune sequencing data. This clonotype was observed a few times. The target antigen is unknown. Study outcomes and limitations: Samples from one preparation batch, clustered by F measure, grouped strongly together.

Prepared TCR beta cDNA libraries contained unique molecular identifiers. There were about 1 to 10 million T cells, and about 500,000 cDNA molecules came from them. A single record per CDR3 protein comes from TCRdb applying MiXCR to the PCR reads. The profile shows hundreds of thousands of distinct CDR3 sequences, over 35% of them singletons. The sequencing input was blood. This receptor was taken from a girl between 10 and 17 years old with multiple sclerosis.

CDR3 sequence reads: CASRRTSGRGLGEQYF. DNA for the CDR3: TGTGCCAGCAGGCGGACTAGCGGGAGAGGGTTGGGAGAGCAGTACTTC. The chain has TRBV27 and TRBJ2-7, with 13 positions matching TRBD2. V lost 6 bases to trimming and J lost 7 bases; unmatched junction nucleotides: 12. Germline V lookup: CDR1 MNHEY, CDR2 SMNVEV (reference sequence). The CDR3 is made up of 16 amino acids.